The present entry profiles one T cell receptor (beta chain) with its context. As originally analysed: Reference gene primer amplification in the assay estimated nucleated cell counts. The protocol was immunoSEQ multiplex PCR, while the TCRdb copy is restricted to in-frame clones and leaves out a portion. V and J calls and clone size are as listed in that table; D and trimming were resolved from the DNA. Among about 140,000 clones listed, about 80% were seen once. The junction had 13 bases not matched to a gene; V was cut back by 1 base and J by 9 bases. The CDR3 spans 16 residues. Germline CDR1 SGDLS, CDR2 YYNGEE. The data were obtained in a study of blood T cell repertoires in COVID-19. Study context: COVID-19 samples from acute and convalescent phases originated in the United States, Italy and Spain. The cDNA or gDNA used as material had been derived from T cells, B-cell-depleted T cells, or PBMCs.

The TCR sequence derives from a woman aged 50 to 65 who had recovered from COVID-19. The V gene is TRBV9, the J gene TRBJ2-1, with TRBD2 matching 7 bases. The sample taken for sequencing was PBMCs or T cells enriched from blood (not recorded which). CDR3 residues: CASSVLQAGPEGEQFF. For the CDR3, the DNA is TGTGCCAGCAGCGTACTCCAAGCGGGGCCGGAAGGTGAGCAGTTCTTC. The variable domain in full, completed from reference TRBV9 and TRBJ2-1, reads DSGVTQTPKHLITATGQRVTLRCSPRSGDLSVYWYQQSLDQGLQFLIQYYNGEERAKGNILERFSAQQFPDLHSELNLSSLELGDSALYFCASSVLQAGPEGEQFFGPGTRLTVL.